The 2 T cell receptor beta chains in this list originate from one sample, sequenced in a study of blood T cells in healthy people across ages. Using a J-beta primer mix together with a sample-barcoded 5' primer, a second PCR was run for roughly 7 to 12 cycles. Using its own MiXCR run on the 5' RACE reads, TCRdb lists one record per CDR3 protein. The sample yields 1,800,000 or so distinct CDR3 sequences, roughly 43% seen once. Sequencing was performed on blood. The receptor set was obtained from a human donor in good health.

Only a few counts were recorded for this clonotype. This chain connects TRBV7-6 to TRBJ2-7; D unresolved. In germline, CDR1 is SGHVS, CDR2 FNYEAQ. The V end lost 1 base, the J end lost 1 base, and 14 bases lay between the germline ends. The length of the CDR3 is 16 residues. The CDR3, as DNA: TGTGCCAGCAGCTTAGTTATTCCTGGCACTTCCTACGAGCAGTACTTC. It encodes CASSLVIPGTSYEQYF.

This clonotype was found a few times. The chain combines TRBV10-3 with TRBJ1-6, with 9 bases identical to TRBD1. Germline CDR1 is ENHRY and CDR2 is SYGVKD. This CDR3 comprises 14 residues. Unmatched junction bases numbered 4, after V lost 6 bases and J lost 7 bases. CDR3 in DNA: TGTGCCATCAGGGGACAGGGAGAGAATTCACCCCTCCACTTT. Its translation is CAIRGQGENSPLHF.